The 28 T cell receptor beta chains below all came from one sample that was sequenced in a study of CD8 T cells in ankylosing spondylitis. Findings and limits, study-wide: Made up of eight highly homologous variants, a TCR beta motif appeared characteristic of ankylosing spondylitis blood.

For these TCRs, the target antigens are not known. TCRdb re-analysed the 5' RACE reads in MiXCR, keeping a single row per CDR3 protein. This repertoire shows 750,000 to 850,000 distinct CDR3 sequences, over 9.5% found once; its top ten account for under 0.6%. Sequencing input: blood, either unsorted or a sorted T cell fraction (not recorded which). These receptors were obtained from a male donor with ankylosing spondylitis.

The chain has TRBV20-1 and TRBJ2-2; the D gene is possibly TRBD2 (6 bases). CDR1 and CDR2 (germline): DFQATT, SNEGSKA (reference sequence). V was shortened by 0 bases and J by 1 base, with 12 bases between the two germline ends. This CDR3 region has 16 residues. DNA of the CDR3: TGCAGTGCTAGAGATCCTTGGCGGGAGAACACCGGGGAGCTGTTTTTT. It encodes CSARDPWRENTGELFF.

Here the CDR3 DNA reads TGTGCCATCCAAGGACAGGGGGCCTATGGCTACACCTTC. Translated, it gives CAIQGQGAYGYTF. The chain links TRBV10-3 to TRBJ1-2, with TRBD1 matching over 11 bases. Trimming removed 8 bases from V and 4 bases from J; junction bases left unmatched: 3. The germline V gene encodes CDR1 ENHRY and CDR2 SYGVKD. The CDR3 runs 13 residues.

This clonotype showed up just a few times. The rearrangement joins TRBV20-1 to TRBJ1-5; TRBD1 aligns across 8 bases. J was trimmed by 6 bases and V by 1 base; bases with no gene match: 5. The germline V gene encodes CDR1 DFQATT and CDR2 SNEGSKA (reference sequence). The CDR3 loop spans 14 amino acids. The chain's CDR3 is CSARGQGLGQPQHF. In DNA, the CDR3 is TGCAGTGCTAGAGGACAGGGGTTGGGTCAGCCCCAGCATTTT.

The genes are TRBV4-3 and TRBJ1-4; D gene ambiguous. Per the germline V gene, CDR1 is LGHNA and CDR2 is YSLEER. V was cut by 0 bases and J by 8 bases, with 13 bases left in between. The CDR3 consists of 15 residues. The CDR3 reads CASSQDLWFWEKLFF. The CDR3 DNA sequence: TGCGCCAGCAGCCAAGATCTTTGGTTTTGGGAAAAACTGTTTTTT.

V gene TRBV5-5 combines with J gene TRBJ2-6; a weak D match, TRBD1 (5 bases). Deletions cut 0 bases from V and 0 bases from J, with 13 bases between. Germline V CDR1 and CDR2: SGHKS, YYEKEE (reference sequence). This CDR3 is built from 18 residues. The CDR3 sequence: CASSLDGHIISGANVLTF. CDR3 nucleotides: TGTGCCAGCAGCTTGGACGGACACATCATCTCTGGGGCCAACGTCCTGACTTTC.

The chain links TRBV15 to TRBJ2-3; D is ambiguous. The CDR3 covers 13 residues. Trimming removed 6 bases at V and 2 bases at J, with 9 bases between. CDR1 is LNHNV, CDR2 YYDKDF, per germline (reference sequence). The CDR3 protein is CATRGRNTDTQYF. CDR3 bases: TGTGCCACCAGGGGCCGGAACACAGATACGCAGTATTTT. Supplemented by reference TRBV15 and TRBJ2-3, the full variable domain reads DAMVIQNPRYQVTQFGKPVTLSCSQTLNHNVMYWYQQKSSQAPKLLFHYYDKDFNNEADTPDNFQSRRPNTSFCFLDIRSPGLGDTAMYLCATRGRNTDTQYFGPGTRLTVL.

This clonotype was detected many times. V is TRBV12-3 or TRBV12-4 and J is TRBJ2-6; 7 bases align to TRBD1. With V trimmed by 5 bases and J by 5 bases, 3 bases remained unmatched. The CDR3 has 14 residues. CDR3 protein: CASSRTGRANVLTF. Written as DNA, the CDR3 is TGTGCCAGCAGTCGGACAGGAAGGGCCAACGTCCTGACTTTC.

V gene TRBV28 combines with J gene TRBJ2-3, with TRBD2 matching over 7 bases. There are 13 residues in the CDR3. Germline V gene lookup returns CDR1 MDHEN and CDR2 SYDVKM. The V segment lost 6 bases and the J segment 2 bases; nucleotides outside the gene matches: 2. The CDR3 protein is CASRGTNTDTQYF. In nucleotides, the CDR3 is TGTGCCAGCAGGGGGACTAACACAGATACGCAGTATTTT.

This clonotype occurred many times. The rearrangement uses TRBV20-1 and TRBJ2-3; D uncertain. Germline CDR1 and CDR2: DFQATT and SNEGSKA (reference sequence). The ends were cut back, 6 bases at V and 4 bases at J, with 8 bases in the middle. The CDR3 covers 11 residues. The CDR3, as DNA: TGCAGTGCCACCCAGTCAGATACGCAGTATTTT. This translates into CSATQSDTQYF.

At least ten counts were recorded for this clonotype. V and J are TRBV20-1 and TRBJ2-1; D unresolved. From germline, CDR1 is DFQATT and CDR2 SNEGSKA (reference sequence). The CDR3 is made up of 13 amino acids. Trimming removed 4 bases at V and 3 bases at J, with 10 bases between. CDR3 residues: CSAMGGVYNEQFF. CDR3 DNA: TGCAGTGCTATGGGTGGGGTCTACAATGAGCAGTTCTTC.

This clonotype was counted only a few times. This chain's CDR3 is CAWRGKPGFTDTQYF. The CDR3 DNA reads TGTGCCTGGAGGGGGAAGCCGGGATTCACAGATACGCAGTATTTT. The V and J genes are TRBV30 and TRBJ2-3; a possible D gene is TRBD2 (5 bases). Trimming took 3 bases from V and 2 from J, leaving 15 bases between them. The V gene's germline CDR1 is GTSNPN and CDR2 SVGIG (reference sequence). The CDR3 runs to 15 residues.

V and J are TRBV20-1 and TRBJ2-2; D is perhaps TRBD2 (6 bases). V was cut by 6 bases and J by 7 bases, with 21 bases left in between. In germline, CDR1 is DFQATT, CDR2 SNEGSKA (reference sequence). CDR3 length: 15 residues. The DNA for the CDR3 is TGCAGTGCCATGGGGGAGGCATCGTGGAGCGGGGAGCTGTTTTTT. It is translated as CSAMGEASWSGELFF.

CDR3 amino acids: CSGETLSYEQYF. CDR3 bases: TGCAGTGGCGAGACTCTGAGTTACGAGCAGTACTTC. The chain uses TRBV20-1 and TRBJ2-7; D gene unclear. Germline-derived CDR1 and CDR2 are DFQATT and SNEGSKA (reference sequence). Trimming left V 7 bases short and J 4 bases short, with 14 bases between. The CDR3 runs 12 residues.

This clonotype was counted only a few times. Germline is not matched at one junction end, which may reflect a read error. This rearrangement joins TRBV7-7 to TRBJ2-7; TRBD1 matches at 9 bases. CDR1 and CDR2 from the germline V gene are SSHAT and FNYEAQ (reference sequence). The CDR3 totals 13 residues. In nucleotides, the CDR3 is TGTGCTAGCAGCCCGGACAGGGGCTACGAGCAGTACTTC. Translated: CASSPDRGYEQYF.

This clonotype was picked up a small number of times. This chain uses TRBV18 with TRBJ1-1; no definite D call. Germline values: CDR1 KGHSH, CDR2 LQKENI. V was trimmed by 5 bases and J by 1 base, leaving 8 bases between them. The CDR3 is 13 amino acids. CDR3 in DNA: TGTGCCAGCTCAATCGGTCCGAACACTGAAGCTTTCTTT. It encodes CASSIGPNTEAFF.

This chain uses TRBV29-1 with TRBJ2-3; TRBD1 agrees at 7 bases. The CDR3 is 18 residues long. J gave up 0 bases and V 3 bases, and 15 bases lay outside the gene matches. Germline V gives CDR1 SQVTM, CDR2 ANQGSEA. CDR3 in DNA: TGCAGCGTTGAGGGATACCCGGGACAGAGGACTAGCACAGATACGCAGTATTTT. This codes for CSVEGYPGQRTSTDTQYF.

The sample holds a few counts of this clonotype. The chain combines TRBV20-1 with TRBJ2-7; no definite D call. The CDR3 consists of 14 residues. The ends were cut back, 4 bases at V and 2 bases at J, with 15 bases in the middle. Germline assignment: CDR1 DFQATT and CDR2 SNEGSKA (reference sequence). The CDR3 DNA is TGCAGTGCTACACGTGGGCGGCCCCCCTACGAGCAGTACTTC. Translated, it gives CSATRGRPPYEQYF.

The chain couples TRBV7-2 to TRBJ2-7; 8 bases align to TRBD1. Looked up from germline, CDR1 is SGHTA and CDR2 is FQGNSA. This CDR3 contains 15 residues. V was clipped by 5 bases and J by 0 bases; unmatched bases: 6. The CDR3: CASSQGQARSYEQYF. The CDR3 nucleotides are TGTGCCAGCAGCCAGGGACAGGCCCGCTCCTACGAGCAGTACTTC.

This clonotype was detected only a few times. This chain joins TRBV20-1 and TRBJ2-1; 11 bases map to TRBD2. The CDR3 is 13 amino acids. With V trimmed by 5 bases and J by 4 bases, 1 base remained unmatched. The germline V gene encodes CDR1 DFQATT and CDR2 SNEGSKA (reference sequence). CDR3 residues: CSAASGGYNEQFF. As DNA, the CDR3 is TGCAGTGCTGCTAGCGGGGGGTACAATGAGCAGTTCTTC.

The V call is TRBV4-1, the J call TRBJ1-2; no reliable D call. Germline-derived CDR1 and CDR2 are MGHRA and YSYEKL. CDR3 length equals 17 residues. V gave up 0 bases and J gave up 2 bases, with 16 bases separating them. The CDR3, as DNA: TGCGCCAGCAGCCAAGACCAAGGAGGGAAAGGGAACTATGGCTACACCTTC. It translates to CASSQDQGGKGNYGYTF.

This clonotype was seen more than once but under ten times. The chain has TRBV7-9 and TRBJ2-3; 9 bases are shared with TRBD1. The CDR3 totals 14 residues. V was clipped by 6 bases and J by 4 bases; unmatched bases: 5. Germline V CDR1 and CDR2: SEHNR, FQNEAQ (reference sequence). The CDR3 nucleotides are TGTGCCAGCAGATCGGACAGGGGTGCAGATACGCAGTATTTT. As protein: CASRSDRGADTQYF.

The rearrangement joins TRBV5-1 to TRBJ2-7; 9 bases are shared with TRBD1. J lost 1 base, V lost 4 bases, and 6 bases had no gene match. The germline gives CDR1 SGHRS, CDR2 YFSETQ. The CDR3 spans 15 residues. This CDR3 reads CASSKRTGVSYEQYF. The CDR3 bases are TGCGCCAGCAGCAAAAGGACAGGGGTGTCCTACGAGCAGTACTTC.

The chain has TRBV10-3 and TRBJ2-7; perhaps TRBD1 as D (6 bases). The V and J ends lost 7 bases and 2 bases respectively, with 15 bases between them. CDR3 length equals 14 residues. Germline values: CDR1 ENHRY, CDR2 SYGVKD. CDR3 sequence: CAINRDRFTYEQYF. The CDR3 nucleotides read TGTGCCATCAACAGAGACAGGTTCACCTACGAGCAGTACTTC.

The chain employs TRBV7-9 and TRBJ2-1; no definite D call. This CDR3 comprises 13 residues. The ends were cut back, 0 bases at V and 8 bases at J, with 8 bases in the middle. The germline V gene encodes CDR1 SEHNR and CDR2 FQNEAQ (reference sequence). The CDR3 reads CASSLAKGDEQFF. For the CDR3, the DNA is TGTGCCAGCAGCTTAGCGAAGGGTGATGAGCAGTTCTTC.

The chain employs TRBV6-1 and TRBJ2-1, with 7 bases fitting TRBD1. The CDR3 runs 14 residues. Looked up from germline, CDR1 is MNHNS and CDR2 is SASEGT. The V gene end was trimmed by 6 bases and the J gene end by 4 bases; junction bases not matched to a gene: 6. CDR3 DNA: TGTGCCAGCAGCAGGGGGTCGGTATACAATGAGCAGTTCTTC. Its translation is CASSRGSVYNEQFF.

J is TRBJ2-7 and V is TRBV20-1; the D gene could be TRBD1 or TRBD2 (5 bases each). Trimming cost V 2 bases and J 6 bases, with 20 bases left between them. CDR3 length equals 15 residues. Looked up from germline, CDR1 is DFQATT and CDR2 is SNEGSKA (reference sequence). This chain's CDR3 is CSARSGALDEVEQYF. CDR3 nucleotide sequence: TGCAGTGCTAGATCCGGGGCGTTGGACGAGGTCGAGCAGTACTTC.

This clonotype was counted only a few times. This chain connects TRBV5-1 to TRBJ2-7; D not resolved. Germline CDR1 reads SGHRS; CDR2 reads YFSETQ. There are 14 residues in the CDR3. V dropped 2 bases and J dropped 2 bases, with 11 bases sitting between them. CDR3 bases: TGCGCCAGCAGCTTCCAACAGACCCCCTACGAGCAGTACTTC. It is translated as CASSFQQTPYEQYF.

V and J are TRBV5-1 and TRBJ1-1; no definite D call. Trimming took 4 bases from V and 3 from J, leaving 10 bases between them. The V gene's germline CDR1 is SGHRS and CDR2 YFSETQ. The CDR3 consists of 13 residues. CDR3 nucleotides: TGCGCCAGCAGCGTCGCGGTAGACACTGAAGCTTTCTTT. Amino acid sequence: CASSVAVDTEAFF.